What follows describes a single TCR beta chain. Germline V gives CDR1 MNHNS, CDR2 SASEGT. With 5 bases removed from V and 9 bases from J, the gap between germline ends came to 14 bases. There are 14 residues in the CDR3. This entry comes from a study of cytomegalovirus exposure and HLA in healthy donors. Vbeta (60) and Jbeta (13) primers were used in the PCR. The repertoire was sequenced with immunoSEQ multiplex PCR; TCRdb's copy has only in-frame clones and lacks some. Among about 120,000 clones listed, about three quarters were seen once. Source material: PBMCs. V gene TRBV6-1 combines with J gene TRBJ1-6, with D tentatively TRBD1 (6 bases). The receptor was isolated from a female donor in good health and CMV-seronegative. The CDR3 here is CASSTTGYGSPLHF. In DNA, the CDR3 is TGTGCCAGCAGTACTACAGGGTACGGTTCACCCCTCCACTTT.